This T cell receptor (beta chain) was retrieved from a study of cytomegalovirus exposure and HLA in healthy donors (dated by TCRdb to between 2016 and 2019). With regard to the full study: An earlier analysis of approximately 640 of the donors reported approximately 300 Gb of sequence data and 100 million to 140 million unique TCR beta sequences from around 200 million T cells. An early release that covered 500 to 800 HLA-typed donors contained about 300 gigabases of sequencing data and tens of millions of unique TCR sequences. Of the roughly 400 genotyped donors, approximately 82% fell in the genetic ancestry cluster associated with self-reported Caucasian donors. The study was designed to test whether signatures of past pathogen exposure could be identified by cataloging public T cell receptors. The study profiled the T cell repertoires of under 850 subjects by immunosequencing and related them to cytomegalovirus serostatus. A separate validation cohort of roughly 130 different subjects was used in addition to the roughly 670-subject first cohort. The study combined high-throughput TCR immunosequencing, statistical association of individual TCRs with disease status, and machine learning to predict cytomegalovirus infection status. A later analysis re-examined previously published TCR beta repertoires from around 670 donors and added high-resolution HLA genotyping to investigate patterns of TCR occurrence. The later analysis used no new phenotypic data to find candidate immune exposures, relying instead on TCR beta sequences and their occurrence across donors. To decide whether each TCR beta V gene segment behaved as functional or pseudogenic, an earlier analysis of fewer than 750 of the donors relied on high-throughput TCR beta sequencing. Donor age, sex, ethnicity and CMV serostatus were collected together with the repertoire data. A later genetic analysis used genome-wide SNP genotypes for about 55% of the 666 donors, treating that subset as a discovery cohort. All discovery cohort repertoires had been generated using a single sequencing platform. Both class I and class II loci were covered by HLA typing, at four-digit resolution. The number of typed donors differed by locus: about 620-640 for A, B, C, DRB1 and DQB1; 500 to 550 for DQA1; about 600 for DPA1; and around 490 for DPB1. About five DR-DQ haplotypes were handled as single units for association and clustering because linkage in the cohort was strong. On average, around 240,000 unique TCR beta nucleotide sequences were sequenced per donor among 398 genotyped donors of the cohort, with roughly 18% of those sequences being non-productive. Study-wide conclusions, independent of this receptor: A later genetic analysis reported fewer N-insertions in productive TCRs among donors in an Asian-associated ancestry cluster than the approximately 700-donor mean. A further reported finding was that TCR beta sequences accurately predicted the HLA-A and HLA-B alleles for most subjects in the first cohort. Roughly uniform sequencing depth across donors was assumed in presence/absence analyses, although this assumption may not hold. In this cohort, only TCR beta chains were sequenced, and detectable features were limited by the absence of alpha or paired-chain data. According to a later analysis, TCR association rates differed among HLA loci, with DRB1 alleles showing the most associated TCRs and HLA-C alleles showing the fewest. In a later genetic analysis, a missense DCLRE1C variant was associated with V-gene and J-gene trimming of TCR beta chains, and the association was replicated in an independent cohort. A cluster of highly shared sequence variants was judged likely to be a technical artifact of the sequencing pipeline. According to a later analysis, most CMV-associated TCR beta chains appeared to be HLA-restricted, and the HLA associations seemed to be driven largely by CMV exposure. Because counts were too low, seventeen rarely observed V segments, including chromosome 9 orphons, were excluded from the earlier analysis of some 590 of the donors. According to the authors, the approach could potentially be generalized to other disease states and immunological phenotypes. While some public TCRs were present in many individuals, most TCR sequences turned up only very rarely across donors. A total of 164 TCR beta chains were listed by the study as associated with cytomegalovirus. Because HLA typing was missing for some donors at each locus, association tests included only the typed subset. Correlated functional status among segregating V segments might reflect linkage disequilibrium, but an unknown experimental factor could not be ruled out. In an earlier analysis of some 500 of the donors, most TCR beta V segments were observed in productive rearrangements about 87% or about 30% of the time, broadly matching IMGT annotations. A few of the identified cytomegalovirus-associated TCR beta chains were confirmed in vitro to be specific for cytomegalovirus antigens. Immune exposure information for the cohort was limited to CMV serostatus. Some IMGT-functional V segments, including TRBV6-2 and TRBV6-3, could not be distinguished by the 87-base-pair reads and were therefore excluded. When HLA alleles, especially DR and DQ, strongly co-occurred, attributing TCR associations to individual alleles was difficult. In both the original and validation cohorts, the classifier was reported to diagnose cytomegalovirus status with high specificity and sensitivity. In a later analysis, HLA-associated TCR beta chains were found to be more clonally expanded and to have lower generation probabilities than equally common non-associated chains. A later analysis associated approximately 17,000 TCR beta sequences with specific HLA alleles at a false discovery rate of 0.05. According to a later analysis, parvovirus B19, influenza, CMV and Epstein-Barr virus appeared linked to several top co-occurrence clusters.

In regard to this clone: The specificity of this receptor is unknown. The record has no base qualities; no much larger clone is one base away.

Library creation used the immunoSEQ multiplex PCR assay. For the multiplex PCR, a mixture combining 60 forward primers for TCR Vbeta segments and 13 reverse primers for TCR Jbeta segments was used. A multiplex PCR assay on genomic DNA amplified the CDR3 region of rearranged TCR beta genes. Amplified TCR beta libraries were sequenced as 87-base-pair reads on the Illumina HiSeq System. The authors processed their data as follows. A later analysis counted about 80 million unique TCR beta chains across the 666 repertoires, and roughly 11 million of these chains were shared by at least two donors. Raw reads were error-corrected and collapsed into unique sequences by a nearest-neighbor algorithm in which closely related sequences were merged to remove PCR and sequencing errors. CDR3 sequences were aligned to IMGT reference sequences to assign V, D and J gene segments. For a sequence to be retained, a match of at least six nucleotides to both a V gene segment and a J gene segment was required. A rearrangement counted as productive if the CDR3 had no stop codons and remained in frame with V and J, and every other rearrangement counted as non-productive. CDR3 was defined according to IMGT convention as the region running from the second conserved V-encoded cysteine to the conserved J-encoded phenylalanine. Sequences without an unambiguous match to a single V gene segment were excluded from the earlier analysis of 500 to 700 of the donors. In an earlier analysis of around 590 of the donors, a V segment was called functional when productive rearrangements were above 56.7%, and segregating when the standard deviation between donors exceeded 5%. To diagnose cytomegalovirus status from the catalog of TCR beta chain sequences, a statistical classification framework was built. In a later analysis, TCR nucleotide sequences were compared against IMGT/GENE-DB human TR gene sequences so that V and J genes could be assigned. A later analysis assigned CDR3 sequences and most-parsimonious VDJ recombination scenarios with the TCRdist pipeline. In a later analysis, each TCR beta chain was defined by its CDR3 amino acid sequence together with its V-gene family, and reads lacking a unique V-gene family were excluded. A later analysis removed 592 highly shared, low-generation-probability nucleotide sequences to deal with suspected cross-contamination and a sequencing artifact. In a later analysis, a clonal expansion index for each public chain was calculated from normalized within-repertoire ranks of inferred template counts. Generation probabilities in a later analysis came from a VDJ recombination model fitted to out-of-frame rearrangements, and those results were checked against IGoR. In a later analysis, hypergeometric tests were used to score TCR-TCR, TCR-HLA and TCR-CMV co-occurrence, with a repertoire-size bias correction applied to TCR pairs. To estimate false discovery rates, a later analysis permuted the HLA or CMV assignments 20 times. In a later analysis, co-occurring TCRs were grouped with DBSCAN, and TCRdist sequence similarity was added when clustering was performed within HLA-allele-positive subsets. Repertoires with fewer than 30,000 or more than 120,000 public chains were left out of co-occurrence clustering, as were four to six repertoires with anomalous nucleotide sharing. TCRdb stores this immuneACCESS table with in-frame sequences only. Part of the clones is absent; in the studies checked, under half of the shortfall reflects unresolved V genes, and no reason is known for the rest. V, J and clone size are those of that table, while D and trimming were read from the DNA. This sample gives about 120,000 clones in total; about 81% of them show up just once. The biggest ten clones account for about 9.1% of the sample.

In total, 500 to 700 healthy bone marrow donors made up the cohort. Cohort members were all nominally healthy when sampled, although unrecorded immune exposures were likely present. The donor was CMV seropositive and was included in the group of 270 or so seropositive cohort members. A peripheral blood sample was provided by each donor, and peripheral blood mononuclear cells were used for TCR beta sequencing. Genomic DNA extraction from the blood cell samples was performed with the Qiagen DNeasy Blood Extraction Kit. Spanning cysteine to phenylalanine, the CDR3 consists of 18 amino acids. CDR3 DNA is the only sequence kept; it has 54 bases, read in frame from the first base. V is cut back by 4 bases and J by 1 base, with 6 bases in the junction unmatched. Reading the germline V gene gives CDR1 SGHRS and CDR2 YFSETQ.

This TCR came from a woman aged 45-65 years in good health and CMV-seropositive. The chain uses TRBV5-1 and TRBJ2-3, with 16 central nucleotides matching TRBD2. Sequences were obtained from PBMCs. The CDR3 region reads CASSAGLAGGWGTDTQYF. Here is the DNA: TGCGCCAGCAGCGCGGGACTAGCGGGAGGGTGGGGCACAGATACGCAGTATTTT. When the CDR3 is completed using the reference TRBV5-1 and TRBJ2-3 genes on either side, the full variable domain is KAGVTQTPRYLIKTRGQQVTLSCSPISGHRSVSWYQQTPGQGLQFLFEYFSETQRNKGNFPGRFSGRQFSNSRSEMNVSTLELGDSALYLCASSAGLAGGWGTDTQYFGPGTRLTVL.